The rows below give T cell receptor beta chains drawn from one sample of a study of blood T cell repertoires in COVID-19. This table comes from immunoSEQ multiplex PCR, and its TCRdb copy is limited to in-frame clones, with some not included. The sample has 150,000 to 200,000 clones; about 85% are singletons. What was sequenced was peripheral blood. These receptors came from a woman older than 75 with acute or convalescent COVID-19. Each CDR3 is given with its conserved first and last residue. The D gene is left open where the match is weak. Rows may omit the clone size; those that give it use once, few, many or a size class.

d_call: -
v_call: TRBV5-6
clone_size: -
j_call: TRBJ1-1
cdr3_length: 16
cdr3_aa: CASSFSPGARGTEAFF
cdr3_nt: TGTGCCAGCAGCTTTTCTCCAGGGGCGCGCGGGACTGAAGCTTTCTTT

d_call: -
v_call: TRBV4-1
clone_size: medium-sized
j_call: TRBJ1-1
cdr3_length: 15
cdr3_aa: CASSQGSGGWTEAFF
cdr3_nt: TGCGCCAGCAGCCAAGGGAGTGGGGGCTGGACTGAAGCTTTCTTT

d_call: -
v_call: TRBV5-1
clone_size: -
j_call: TRBJ1-4
cdr3_length: 15
cdr3_aa: CASGLLGGTNEKLFF
cdr3_nt: TGCGCCAGCGGCCTTCTGGGGGGAACTAATGAAAAACTGTTTTTT

d_call: -
v_call: TRBV5-5
clone_size: -
j_call: TRBJ2-3
cdr3_length: 15
cdr3_aa: CASSLALDRPDTQYF
cdr3_nt: TGTGCCAGCAGCTTGGCCCTAGACAGGCCCGATACGCAGTATTTT

d_call: -
v_call: TRBV29-1
clone_size: -
j_call: TRBJ2-5
cdr3_length: 15
cdr3_aa: CSVEGSRSLQETQYF
cdr3_nt: TGCAGCGTGGAAGGGTCGCGGAGCCTCCAAGAGACCCAGTACTTC

d_call: -
v_call: TRBV24-1
clone_size: -
j_call: TRBJ2-2
cdr3_length: 17
cdr3_aa: CATSAKRAIGNTGELFF
cdr3_nt: TGTGCCACCAGTGCGAAACGTGCCATCGGGAACACCGGGGAGCTGTTTTTT

d_call: TRBD1
v_call: TRBV30
clone_size: -
j_call: TRBJ1-5
cdr3_length: 14
cdr3_aa: CAWKRQGGNQPQHF
cdr3_nt: TGTGCCTGGAAGCGACAGGGTGGCAATCAGCCCCAGCATTTT

d_call: -
v_call: TRBV5-6
clone_size: once
j_call: TRBJ2-7
cdr3_length: 16
cdr3_aa: CASSLAGITSSYEQYF
cdr3_nt: TGTGCCAGCAGCTTAGCCGGGATCACGAGCTCCTACGAGCAGTACTTC

d_call: TRBD2
v_call: TRBV6-1
clone_size: -
j_call: TRBJ2-1
cdr3_length: 17
cdr3_aa: CASSEVLAGVSYNEQFF
cdr3_nt: TGTGCCAGCAGTGAAGTACTAGCGGGAGTTTCCTACAATGAGCAGTTCTTC

d_call: -
v_call: TRBV12-3/TRBV12-4
clone_size: -
j_call: TRBJ2-2
cdr3_length: 12
cdr3_aa: CASIPGGGELFF
cdr3_nt: TGTGCCAGCATCCCAGGAGGCGGGGAGCTGTTTTTT

d_call: -
v_call: TRBV6-5
clone_size: -
j_call: TRBJ2-7
cdr3_length: 14
cdr3_aa: CASKEERAVIEQYF
cdr3_nt: TGTGCCAGCAAGGAGGAGCGGGCGGTAATCGAACAGTACTTC

d_call: TRBD1
v_call: TRBV11-2
clone_size: -
j_call: TRBJ2-5
cdr3_length: 16
cdr3_aa: CASSLGGTGIRETQYF
cdr3_nt: TGTGCCAGCAGCTTAGGGGGGACAGGGATTAGGGAGACCCAGTACTTC

d_call: -
v_call: TRBV7-2
clone_size: -
j_call: TRBJ1-4
cdr3_length: 11
cdr3_aa: CASSQGGGLFF
cdr3_nt: TGTGCCAGCAGCCAAGGCGGGGGACTGTTTTTT

d_call: -
v_call: TRBV12-3/TRBV12-4
clone_size: -
j_call: TRBJ1-5
cdr3_length: 11
cdr3_aa: CASSTGQPQHF
cdr3_nt: TGTGCCAGCAGTACGGGGCAGCCCCAGCATTTT

d_call: -
v_call: TRBV27
clone_size: -
j_call: TRBJ1-2
cdr3_length: 13
cdr3_aa: CASSPLANYGYTF
cdr3_nt: TGTGCCAGCAGTCCACTTGCTAACTATGGCTACACCTTC

d_call: TRBD1
v_call: TRBV2
clone_size: few
j_call: TRBJ1-4
cdr3_length: 13
cdr3_aa: CASTGQGVEKLFF
cdr3_nt: TGTGCCAGCACGGGACAGGGTGTCGAAAAACTGTTTTTT

d_call: TRBD2
v_call: TRBV6-6
clone_size: -
j_call: TRBJ2-1
cdr3_length: 14
cdr3_aa: CASSTSGGAAEQFF
cdr3_nt: TGTGCCAGCAGCACTAGCGGGGGGGCAGCGGAGCAGTTCTTC

d_call: TRBD1
v_call: TRBV5-4
clone_size: -
j_call: TRBJ1-1
cdr3_length: 15
cdr3_aa: CASSLGTGSYTEAFF
cdr3_nt: TGTGCCAGCAGCTTGGGGACAGGGTCTTACACTGAAGCTTTCTTT

d_call: -
v_call: TRBV5-4
clone_size: -
j_call: TRBJ1-3
cdr3_length: 15
cdr3_aa: CASSPDGGGGNTIYF
cdr3_nt: TGTGCCAGCAGCCCGGACGGGGGAGGGGGAAACACCATATATTTT

d_call: TRBD1
v_call: TRBV29-1
clone_size: -
j_call: TRBJ2-3
cdr3_length: 15
cdr3_aa: CSTASGQGVRDTQYF
cdr3_nt: TGCAGCACCGCCAGCGGACAGGGGGTGAGAGATACGCAGTATTTT

d_call: -
v_call: TRBV2
clone_size: -
j_call: TRBJ2-6
cdr3_length: 16
cdr3_aa: CASSERGGSGANVLTF
cdr3_nt: TGTGCCAGCAGTGAAAGAGGGGGCTCTGGGGCCAACGTCCTGACTTTC

d_call: -
v_call: TRBV9
clone_size: once
j_call: TRBJ2-6
cdr3_length: 16
cdr3_aa: CASSKGLYSGANVLTF
cdr3_nt: TGTGCCAGCAGCAAGGGACTGTACTCTGGGGCCAACGTCCTGACTTTC

d_call: -
v_call: TRBV3-1/TRBV3-2
clone_size: -
j_call: TRBJ1-1
cdr3_length: 13
cdr3_aa: CASSQVGGGLAFF
cdr3_nt: TGTGCCAGCAGCCAAGTCGGGGGGGGGCTCGCTTTCTTT

d_call: TRBD1
v_call: TRBV27
clone_size: -
j_call: TRBJ1-6
cdr3_length: 16
cdr3_aa: CASRLQGSSYNSPLHF
cdr3_nt: TGTGCCAGCCGTTTACAGGGGAGCTCCTATAATTCACCCCTCCACTTT

d_call: -
v_call: TRBV5-4
clone_size: -
j_call: TRBJ2-1
cdr3_length: 13
cdr3_aa: CASSFSSANEQFF
cdr3_nt: TGTGCCAGCAGCTTTTCTAGCGCCAATGAGCAGTTCTTC

d_call: -
v_call: TRBV5-4
clone_size: -
j_call: TRBJ2-4
cdr3_length: 13
cdr3_aa: CASSPGSGNIQYF
cdr3_nt: TGTGCCAGCAGCCCGGGTTCCGGAAACATTCAGTACTTC

d_call: -
v_call: TRBV9
clone_size: -
j_call: TRBJ1-2
cdr3_length: 15
cdr3_aa: CASSEGAELNDGYTF
cdr3_nt: TGTGCCAGCAGCGAAGGGGCAGAACTAAACGATGGCTACACCTTC

d_call: -
v_call: TRBV19
clone_size: -
j_call: TRBJ1-1
cdr3_length: 15
cdr3_aa: CASSMGGVKDTEAFF
cdr3_nt: TGTGCCAGTAGTATGGGGGGGGTCAAGGACACTGAAGCTTTCTTT